This T cell receptor (beta chain) was recorded in a study of T cell repertoires in cytomegalovirus infection (dated by TCRdb to about 2019). Turning to the overall study: Recently identified HLA-C-restricted CMV epitopes, whose presentation resists viral immunomodulation, were targeted by peptide stimulations together with well-studied HLA-B-restricted epitopes. Because public TCR beta signatures pointed to carriage of CMV infection together with the matching HLA type, the HLA type of each donor mattered for the analysis. What the research found in general, with its limitations: Cumulative frequency of public TCR beta family members discriminated carriers of CMV infection plus the relevant HLA type in this cohort and an independent roughly 330-donor cohort. In the ex vivo response, HLA-C-restricted CMV-specific TCR beta clonotypes were dominant, and in two of eight donors the single most frequent clonotype came from this HLA-C-restricted group.

The meaning of the sample's treatment or condition label: in vitro stimulation with specific CMV peptide epitopes to enrich CMV-specific T cells. On this clonotype itself: Its binding antigen is unknown. No much larger clonotype is one base removed from it; base qualities were not supplied.

As encoded in the germline V gene, CDR1 is SGHTA while CDR2 is FQGTGA. V is reduced by 5 bases and J by 0 bases, leaving a spacing of 15 bases between them. The CDR3 covers 16 residues, taking in both the cysteine and the phenylalanine. Of all the DNA, just the CDR3 is kept, 48 bases in frame from base 1. The run used an Illumina HiSeq 1500. TCRdb ran its own pipeline on the public reads, namely fastp trimming at Q25 and MiXCR clone calling, and kept in-frame beta chains. CDR3 protein duplicates are merged, each entry listing the most common genes and DNA. The sample contains roughly 920,000 distinct CDR3 sequences, approximately 31% of them found a single time. The ten largest clones capture over 10% of the sample.

Sequenced material: cultured CD8+ T cells from PBMCs, taken from culture after CMV antigen stimulation. This TCR derives from a human donor in good health (CMV status not recorded). Some clones in this sample may be carry-over from other donors' samples. Rearrangement joined TRBV7-3 to TRBJ2-3; tentative D gene TRBD2, with 6 bases matching. Read as DNA, the sequence is TGTGCCAGCAGCCTCATTCGGGAGTCGAGCACAGATACGCAGTATTTT. Its product reads: CASSLIRESSTDTQYF.